One sample yielded the 2 T cell receptor beta chains listed below, sequenced in a study of CD8+ T cells in alopecia areata. Treatment defined: oral pan-JAK inhibitor, 5-10 mg twice daily. cDNA serving as the sequencing template came from extracted, reverse transcribed RNA. Produced via immunoSEQ multiplex PCR; TCRdb's table is partial and in-frame only. Of about 94,000 clones listed, around 70% are singletons. The material was CD8+ T cells sorted from blood, obtained at approximately week 44, from a patient treated with tofacitinib. The receptor source for this set is a human donor with alopecia areata.

The gene calls are TRBV7-8 and TRBJ2-6; 8 bases align to TRBD1. Germline CDR1 SGHVS, CDR2 FQNEAQ. CDR3 length: 15 amino acids. The J segment lost 6 bases and the V segment lost 5 bases, leaving 6 bases of the junction unmatched. For the CDR3, the DNA is TGTGCCAGCAGCCCGCAGGGGGCTGAGGCCAACGTCCTGACTTTC. Translation gives CASSPQGAEANVLTF.

This clone occurred a few times. The chain joins TRBV19 to TRBJ2-1; no clear D. The CDR3 is 17 amino acids. Trimming cost V 1 base and J 6 bases, with 19 bases left between them. Per the germline V gene, CDR1 is LNHDA and CDR2 is SQIVND (reference sequence). CDR3 DNA sequence: TGTGCCAGTAGTATAGGTGACGGGCTATTCATCGGCAATGAGCAGTTCTTC. It yields the protein CASSIGDGLFIGNEQFF. Full variable domain (remainder filled in from reference TRBV19 and TRBJ2-1): DGGITQSPKYLFRKEGQNVTLSCEQNLNHDAMYWYRQDPGQGLRLIYYSQIVNDFQKGDIAEGYSVSREKKESFPLTVTSAQKNPTAFYLCASSIGDGLFIGNEQFFGPGTRLTVL.